In its sample, the clone carrying this T cell receptor (beta chain) was seen many times. Both TCRalpha and TCRbeta chains were reverse transcribed with V-gene-specific primers. With a constant-region primer and a V-primer adapter, TCRs were subjected to 20 to 25 PCR cycles of amplification. Amplifying the isolated mRNA was done by in vitro transcription. One entry per CDR3 protein, called by TCRdb with MiXCR from the reads. The sample holds tens of thousands of distinct CDR3 sequences, 20% to 25% seen once. This sample was included in a study of low-dose radiotherapy and immunotherapy resistance in tumors. Study at large: Intravenous ipilimumab 1 mg/kg every six weeks was given with nivolumab 240 mg every two weeks. Every two weeks, cyclophosphamide 200 mg/m2 was infused one day before radiation plus immunotherapy.

This CDR3 has 14 amino acids. The V end was cut by 8 bases, the J end by 7 bases, with 15 bases between. Germline CDR1 and CDR2: MGHRA and YSYEKL. Indicated time point: after trial treatment. Treatment indicated: LDRT plus nivolumab, ipilimumab, low-dose cyclophosphamide and aspirin (RACIN trial). Donors were dosed with nivolumab and ipilimumab; they also received aspirin, low-dose cyclophosphamide and low-dose radiotherapy. This sequence was found in a female donor with ovarian cancer. The sample consisted of PBMCs, taken after low-dose radiotherapy plus immunotherapy. The chain uses TRBV4-1 and TRBJ1-6, with D unresolved. As DNA, the CDR3 is TGCGCCAGCTCCAGAAGGAGCGGGAATTCACCCCTCCACTTT. Translating it yields CASSRRSGNSPLHF.